One T cell receptor (beta chain) is described in this entry. The antigen this receptor binds is unknown. No base quality information exists; no much larger clone differs at one position. The data were obtained in a study of CD8 T cells in ankylosing spondylitis (dated 2017 in TCRdb). In terms of the full investigation: The study set out to find disease-linked TCR variants by profiling T cell receptor beta repertoires in ankylosing spondylitis patients and healthy donors. The full study cohort comprised 20 to 25 ankylosing spondylitis patients and 85 to 120 healthy donors. Samples of peripheral blood were taken, and for ankylosing spondylitis patients, synovial fluid was collected as well.

TCRdb shows the sequencer as Illumina HiSeq 2500. TCR beta libraries were prepared by quantitative 5'-RACE with molecular barcodes. As for how the authors treated the data: A new computational method based on a probabilistic model of VDJ rearrangement was used to identify disease-linked TCR variants. Clones were called with MiXCR by TCRdb after fastp trimmed the public reads at Q25, and only in-frame beta chains were retained. Rows are combined by CDR3 protein, so each entry shows the most common genes and DNA. It is TCRdb's table, rather than the study itself, that gives the V and J calls and clone size. This sample is represented by about 360,000 distinct CDR3 sequences; approximately 20% of them were singletons. The ten largest clonotypes hold around 14% of the sample. What the work shows at the level of the full study, not this receptor alone: According to the report, matched synovial fluid samples from ankylosing spondylitis patients were significantly enriched for the disease-linked clones. The disease-linked clones had a CD8+ phenotype and were found at relatively low frequencies in peripheral blood. A TCR beta motif of eight highly homologous amino acid variants appeared characteristic of blood from ankylosing spondylitis patients. Some TCR beta motif variants had previously been reported in synovial fluid and blood of reactive arthritis patients, which suggested common disease-initiation mechanisms.

Sequencing was carried out using blood, either unsorted or a sorted T cell fraction (not recorded which). This receptor was obtained from a male donor with ankylosing spondylitis or in good health (not recorded which).

The sequenced DNA: TGTGCCAGCAGTAACACAGGGACAGTTCACTCCTACGAGCAGTACTTC. Its translation is CASSNTGTVHSYEQYF. The chain uses TRBV27 and TRBJ2-7, with 7 junctional bases fitting TRBD1. The CDR3 runs 16 amino acids, cysteine and phenylalanine included. Just the 48-base CDR3 DNA is kept, in frame starting at base 1. CDR1 and CDR2 are read off the germline V gene (reference sequence) as MNHEY and SMNVEV. Trimming leaves V shorter by 5 bases and J shorter by 0 bases, with the junction holding 10 bases beyond the gene matches.